This TCR beta chain was retrieved from a study of vaccination and CD4 T cells after COVID-19. About the research overall: Two mRNA vaccine doses were given, either BNT162b2 or mRNA-1273.

TCRdb ran MiXCR on the PCR reads and lists one entry per CDR3 protein. The repertoire includes about 29,000 distinct CDR3 sequences, about 46% of them detected once, and about 5.8% sits in the top ten. Trimming cost V 6 bases and J 7 bases, with 16 bases left between them. The CDR3 totals 13 residues. CDR1 WNHNN and CDR2 SYGVQD come from the germline V gene (reference sequence). Time point here: late sampling 161 to 241 days after vaccination in a few convalescent patients. Here the sequenced sample was CD4+ T cells from blood, taken about 7 months after SARS-CoV-2 vaccination. This sequence was found in a human donor who had recovered from COVID-19. The chain joins TRBV10-1 to TRBJ2-7, with TRBD1 as a possible D gene (6 bases). CDR3 residues: CASSKTGPAEQYF. The CDR3 DNA reads TGCGCCAGCAGCAAGACAGGACCCGCGGAGCAGTACTTC.